These 20 T cell receptor beta chains were all obtained from the same sample, sequenced in a study of early T cells in non-severe SARS-CoV-2 infection. MiXCR was run by TCRdb on the 5' RACE reads, yielding one entry per CDR3 protein. The table lists about 99,000 distinct CDR3 sequences, 16% of them singletons. Sequences were obtained from whole blood. The origin of the receptors is an adult who was a healthcare worker with PCR-confirmed SARS-CoV-2 infection or an uninfected control (not recorded which).

This chain links TRBV20-1 with TRBJ2-5, with 10 bases matching TRBD2. CDR1 is DFQATT, CDR2 SNEGSKA, per germline (reference sequence). V shed 2 bases and J 5 bases; nucleotides not matched to a gene: 14. The CDR3 is 17 amino acids. CDR3 DNA: TGCAGTGCTAGAAGTGTCGGGAGCGGGGGGGCTATGGAGACCCAGTACTTC. Protein product: CSARSVGSGGAMETQYF.

This clonotype was seen once. This rearrangement joins TRBV29-1 to TRBJ2-1; TRBD2 aligns across 8 bases. Trimming at V came to 7 bases and at J to 1 base, leaving 6 bases not matched to a gene. The germline V gene has CDR1 SQVTM and CDR2 ANQGSEA. The CDR3 is 14 residues long. This chain's CDR3 is CSARSGGSYNEQFF. CDR3 DNA sequence: TGCAGCGCGCGGTCGGGGGGGTCCTACAATGAGCAGTTCTTC.

The rearrangement links TRBV15 to TRBJ2-5; perhaps D is TRBD1 or TRBD2 (6 bases each). The V and J ends lost 5 bases and 5 bases respectively, with 9 bases between them. CDR3 length equals 12 residues. Germline CDR1 LNHNV, CDR2 YYDKDF (reference sequence). The CDR3 nucleotides are TGTGCCACCAGCGAGGGGGGTGAGACCCAGTACTTC. Translation gives CATSEGGETQYF.

The gene calls are TRBV18 and TRBJ2-7; D might be TRBD2 (6 bases). The CDR3 spans 14 residues. V lost 2 bases and J lost 3, with 11 bases in between. Germline assignment: CDR1 KGHSH and CDR2 LQKENI. The CDR3: CASSPTGSVYEQYF. The CDR3, as DNA: TGTGCCAGCTCACCAACCGGGAGCGTCTACGAGCAGTACTTC.

This chain connects TRBV28 to TRBJ2-7; D is possibly TRBD1 (6 bases). V was cut by 5 bases and J by 2 bases, with 22 bases left in between. Germline loops: CDR1 MDHEN, CDR2 SYDVKM. The CDR3 consists of 17 residues. CDR3 protein: CASSLDADRLLPYEQYF. The CDR3 nucleotides are TGTGCCAGCAGTCTAGATGCGGACAGACTACTACCCTACGAGCAGTACTTC.

This clonotype came up a few times. The chain uses TRBV4-2 and TRBJ2-2, with TRBD1 matching 7 bases. The trim removed 3 bases at V and 5 bases at J, leaving 9 bases unmatched. CDR3 size: 16 residues. From germline, CDR1 is LGHNA and CDR2 YNFKEQ. In DNA, the CDR3 is TGTGCCAGCAGCCACCCACAGGGGACGTGGACCGGGGAGCTGTTTTTT. It is translated as CASSHPQGTWTGELFF.

This chain links TRBV29-1 with TRBJ1-4, with no clear D. The CDR3 length is 13 residues. CDR1 is SQVTM and CDR2 is ANQGSEA in the germline V gene. The V end was cut by 4 bases, the J end by 4 bases, with 10 bases between. This CDR3 is CSVVAANNEKLFF. CDR3 nucleotide sequence: TGCAGCGTTGTGGCAGCTAATAATGAAAAACTGTTTTTT.

J is TRBJ1-2 and V is TRBV3-1, with 7 bases fitting TRBD1. From germline, CDR1 is LGHDT and CDR2 YNNKEL (reference sequence). The CDR3 runs to 14 residues. The ends lost 6 bases at V and 3 bases at J; junction bases unmatched: 7. Here the CDR3 reads CASRLGQDYYGYTF. CDR3 in DNA: TGTGCCAGCAGACTCGGACAGGACTACTATGGCTACACCTTC.

This chain links TRBV10-1 with TRBJ1-4, with a weak D call TRBD1 (6 bases). Germline-derived CDR1 and CDR2 are WNHNN and SYGVQD (reference sequence). The CDR3 contains 13 residues. The V end was cut by 10 bases, the J end by 8 bases, with 17 bases between. CDR3 nucleotide sequence: TGCGCCACCTCCGAGGGGGGTTCCGAAAAACTGTTTTTT. Amino acid sequence: CATSEGGSEKLFF.

This clonotype has more than one count but fewer than ten. This chain links TRBV20-1 with TRBJ2-7; 10 nucleotides match TRBD2. V lost 3 bases to trimming and J lost 2 bases; unmatched junction nucleotides: 7. The CDR3 spans 15 residues. The germline CDR1 and CDR2 sequences are DFQATT and SNEGSKA (reference sequence). The CDR3 region has the DNA TGCAGTGCTAGTGCCCTAGCGGGGGCGACCTACGAGCAGTACTTC. It specifies CSASALAGATYEQYF.

This sequence joins TRBV9 and TRBJ1-3; D gene uncertain. Germline V gives CDR1 SGDLS, CDR2 YYNGEE. Trimming pared 3 bases from V and 0 bases from J, leaving 10 bases between. The CDR3 runs 15 residues. The CDR3 nucleotides read TGTGCCAGCAGCGCGGCCGGGGACTCTGGAAACACCATATATTTT. Protein sequence: CASSAAGDSGNTIYF. The whole variable domain, filled in from reference TRBV9 and TRBJ1-3, reads DSGVTQTPKHLITATGQRVTLRCSPRSGDLSVYWYQQSLDQGLQFLIQYYNGEERAKGNILERFSAQQFPDLHSELNLSSLELGDSALYFCASSAAGDSGNTIYFGEGSWLTVV.

V and J are TRBV6-1 and TRBJ2-2, with D possibly being TRBD2 (6 bases). V dropped 1 base and J dropped 4 bases, with 10 bases sitting between them. Germline-derived CDR1 and CDR2 are MNHNS and SASEGT. This CDR3 is 15 amino acids long. The CDR3 DNA reads as TGTGCCAGCAGTGAAGGCGGGACTCCCACCGGGGAGCTGTTTTTT. It codes for CASSEGGTPTGELFF.

This clonotype has at least ten counts. The J gene is TRBJ2-3, the V gene TRBV7-2, with TRBD1 matching over 7 bases. Germline values: CDR1 SGHTA, CDR2 FQGNSA. V shed 5 bases and J 5 bases; nucleotides not matched to a gene: 7. The CDR3 covers 14 residues. The CDR3 DNA follows: TGTGCCAGCAGCCCCCGAACAGGGGAAGATACGCAGTATTTT. It encodes CASSPRTGEDTQYF.

V usage is TRBV12-2 and J usage is TRBJ1-2. TRBV12-2 is tagged as a pseudogene. The CDR3 consists of 14 residues. In nucleotides, the CDR3 is TGTGCAAGTCGCTTAAGGTCTGGGAACTATGGCTACACCTTC. This encodes CASRLRSGNYGYTF.

CDR3 protein: CASRETANYGYTF. The CDR3 bases are TGTGCCAGTAGGGAAACCGCTAACTATGGCTACACCTTC. The chain links TRBV19 to TRBJ1-2; D is undetermined. CDR1 is LNHDA and CDR2 is SQIVND in the germline V gene (reference sequence). The V and J ends lost 6 bases and 0 bases respectively, with 8 bases between them. The CDR3 is 13 residues long. Full variable domain (missing parts from reference TRBV19 and TRBJ1-2): DGGITQSPKYLFRKEGQNVTLSCEQNLNHDAMYWYRQDPGQGLRLIYYSQIVNDFQKGDIAEGYSVSREKKESFPLTVTSAQKNPTAFYLCASRETANYGYTFGSGTRLTVV.

The chain combines TRBV7-9 with TRBJ1-1, with a tentative D call TRBD1 (6 bases). The germline V and J ends were trimmed by 1 base and 0 bases, with 12 bases remaining between them. CDR1 is SEHNR and CDR2 is FQNEAQ in the germline V gene (reference sequence). The CDR3 extends over 16 amino acids. The CDR3 region has the DNA TGTGCCAGCAGCTTAGAGTCAGGGGCCCTGAACACTGAAGCTTTCTTT. Its translation is CASSLESGALNTEAFF. The entire variable domain, with the rest obtained from reference TRBV7-9 and TRBJ1-1, is as follows: DTGVSQNPRHKITKRGQNVTFRCDPISEHNRLYWYRQTLGQGPEFLTYFQNEAQLEKSRLLSDRFSAERPKGSFSTLEIQRTEQGDSAMYLCASSLESGALNTEAFFGQGTRLTVV.

This clonotype was observed a handful of times. The CDR3 loop is CSARDPGGWNEQFF. The CDR3 coding sequence is TGCAGTGCTAGAGATCCCGGGGGGTGGAATGAGCAGTTCTTC. The chain is built from TRBV20-1 and TRBJ2-1, with TRBD2 identical over 7 bases. The CDR3 consists of 14 residues. Germline loops: CDR1 DFQATT, CDR2 SNEGSKA (reference sequence). V lost 0 bases and J lost 7; bases outside the gene matches: 6.

At least ten counts were recorded for this clonotype. V usage is TRBV5-6 and J usage is TRBJ1-5, with TRBD1 as a possible D gene (5 bases). Trimming took off 4 bases at V and 0 bases at J, with 8 bases between the two ends. The V gene's germline CDR1 is SGHDT and CDR2 YYEEEE. The CDR3 contains 14 residues. The CDR3 reads CASSPGYSNQPQHF. As DNA, the CDR3 is TGTGCCAGCAGCCCAGGGTATAGCAATCAGCCCCAGCATTTT.

The table lists this clonotype with a few counts. The gene calls are TRBV5-1 and TRBJ2-2; D is perhaps TRBD1 or TRBD2 (5 bases each). V dropped 4 bases and J dropped 8 bases, with 18 bases sitting between them. This CDR3 has 15 amino acids. The germline gives CDR1 SGHRS, CDR2 YFSETQ. In nucleotides, the CDR3 is TGCGCCAGCAGCCCGGGACCGACGCCGGCTGGGGAGCTGTTTTTT. Protein product: CASSPGPTPAGELFF.

This clonotype was seen a few times. The chain couples TRBV20-1 to TRBJ2-7; 7 nucleotides agree with TRBD1. The length of the CDR3 is 16 residues. The trim removed 3 bases at V and 2 bases at J, leaving 13 bases unmatched. The germline V gene encodes CDR1 DFQATT and CDR2 SNEGSKA (reference sequence). This chain's CDR3 is CSASDHPGTATYEQYF. CDR3 coding DNA: TGCAGTGCTAGCGACCACCCCGGGACAGCCACCTACGAGCAGTACTTC.